These 25 T cell receptor beta chains share one sample of origin, sequenced in a study of blood T cells in healthy people across ages. For the second PCR, which ran for 7 to 11 cycles, a sample-barcoded 5' primer and a J-beta primer mix were used. TCRdb reanalysed the 5' RACE reads using MiXCR and keeps one entry per CDR3 protein. The data contain under 800,000 distinct CDR3 sequences, over 20% of them singletons. The sequenced sample consisted of blood. These receptors were obtained from a man in his sixties or seventies in good health.

This clonotype has at least ten counts. The chain employs TRBV20-1 and TRBJ2-1, with a tentative D call TRBD2 (5 bases). V lost 2 bases and J 6 bases, leaving 17 bases between the germline ends. The CDR3 totals 15 residues. Germline V gives CDR1 DFQATT, CDR2 SNEGSKA (reference sequence). CDR3 sequence: CSARNGEWRGNEQFF. The CDR3 DNA reads as TGCAGTGCTAGAAATGGGGAGTGGCGTGGCAATGAGCAGTTCTTC.

The count of this clonotype is one. At one boundary the junction diverges from the germline segment, which might be a read error. V is TRBV20-1 and J is TRBJ2-3, with 8 bases lining up with TRBD2. Germline V gene data show CDR1 as DFQATT and CDR2 as SNEGSKA (reference sequence). CDR3 length equals 16 residues. The CDR3 loop reads CSARTISGTYTDTQCF. CDR3 nucleotide sequence: TGCAGTGCTAGAACAATTAGCGGGACATACACAGATACGCAGTGTTTT.

This chain links TRBV7-9 with TRBJ1-2; D possibly corresponds to TRBD1 (6 bases). Per germline, CDR1 SEHNR and CDR2 FQNEAQ (reference sequence). V was cut by 6 bases and J by 7 bases, with 15 bases left in between. CDR3 length: 13 residues. The CDR3 spells CASRAQGYSGYTF. For the CDR3, the DNA is TGTGCCAGCAGGGCACAGGGTTATAGTGGCTACACCTTC.

This sequence joins TRBV20-1 and TRBJ2-1; 11 bases align to TRBD2. The germline V gene encodes CDR1 DFQATT and CDR2 SNEGSKA (reference sequence). The CDR3 is made up of 15 amino acids. Unmatched junction bases numbered 3, after V lost 3 bases and J lost 2 bases. DNA of the CDR3: TGCAGTGCTAGCGATAGCGGGAGGGCCTACAATGAGCAGTTCTTC. Encoded protein: CSASDSGRAYNEQFF.

J is TRBJ1-2 and V is TRBV28; D is unclear. V was cut by 7 bases and J by 8 bases, with 14 bases left in between. Germline V CDR1 and CDR2: MDHEN, SYDVKM. The CDR3 is made up of 12 amino acids. The CDR3 region is CASISRAQGYTF. In nucleotides, the CDR3 is TGTGCCAGCATCTCGAGGGCGCAAGGCTACACCTTC.

V gene TRBV12-3 or TRBV12-4 combines with J gene TRBJ2-3; TRBD2 is a possible D gene (6 bases). V lost 8 bases, J lost 2 bases, and 17 bases lay in between. This CDR3 comprises 15 residues. The CDR3 nucleotides read TGTGCCAGCCTTTTTGCCGGAGGGAACACAGATACGCAGTATTTT. It specifies CASLFAGGNTDTQYF.

This clonotype has at least ten counts. V usage is TRBV4-1 and J usage is TRBJ2-5, with no clear D. Trimming cost V 4 bases and J 4 bases, with 10 bases left between them. Germline CDR1 MGHRA, CDR2 YSYEKL. CDR3 length: 13 amino acids. The CDR3 reads CASSRNLPETQYF. In nucleotides, the CDR3 is TGCGCCAGCAGCCGCAATTTACCAGAGACCCAGTACTTC.

This clonotype was picked up many times. The rearrangement joins TRBV3-1 to TRBJ2-1; TRBD1 agrees at 9 bases. Trimming cost V 1 base and J 7 bases; bases outside gene matches: 2. This CDR3 region has 14 residues. The germline gives CDR1 LGHDT, CDR2 YNNKEL (reference sequence). CDR3 bases: TGTGCCAGCAGCCAAGGACAGGGGGATAATGAGCAGTTCTTC. Translated: CASSQGQGDNEQFF.

The chain recombines TRBV24-1 with TRBJ2-5; D gene ambiguous. This CDR3 has 15 residues. Germline V CDR1 and CDR2: KGHDR, SFDVKD. With 5 bases removed from V and 3 bases from J, the gap between germline ends came to 15 bases. Here the CDR3 reads CATSAPQRTEETQYF. The CDR3 nucleotides read TGTGCCACCAGTGCCCCACAGCGAACCGAAGAGACCCAGTACTTC.

There are a few counts of this clonotype. The chain couples TRBV6-1 to TRBJ2-5; no reliable D call. This CDR3 region has 13 residues. Germline V gives CDR1 MNHNS, CDR2 SASEGT. V lost 0 bases and J 4 bases, leaving 6 bases between the germline ends. CDR3 residues: CASSEAVRETQYF. In DNA, the CDR3 is TGTGCCAGCAGTGAAGCGGTCCGAGAGACCCAGTACTTC.

This clonotype was observed a single time. The chain has TRBV6-1 and TRBJ1-1; D is ambiguous. Trimming left V 4 bases short and J 0 bases short, with 6 bases between. The CDR3 length is 13 residues. The germline V gene has CDR1 MNHNS and CDR2 SASEGT. The CDR3 protein is CASSASMNTEAFF. CDR3 DNA: TGTGCCAGCAGTGCTTCAATGAACACTGAAGCTTTCTTT.

The chain has TRBV6-5 and TRBJ2-4, with TRBD2 matching over 7 bases. Losses at the gene ends were 0 bases for V and 8 bases for J; bases not matched to a gene: 7. CDR1 is MNHEY, CDR2 SVGAGI, per germline. The length of the CDR3 is 15 residues. CDR3 in amino acids: CASSYSIAGDHIQYF. The CDR3 bases are TGTGCCAGCAGTTACTCGATAGCGGGTGATCACATTCAGTACTTC.

This clonotype occurred a few times. This chain links TRBV4-1 with TRBJ1-1, with TRBD1 as a possible D gene (6 bases). The CDR3 consists of 15 residues. Deletions cut 1 base from V and 2 bases from J, with 11 bases between. Germline assignment: CDR1 MGHRA and CDR2 YSYEKL. The CDR3 DNA follows: TGCGCCAGCAGCCAAGTCGTCGGGACAAACACTGAAGCTTTCTTT. Translated: CASSQVVGTNTEAFF.

This chain links TRBV10-3 with TRBJ1-1, with D tentatively TRBD1 (5 bases). CDR3 length: 13 amino acids. V was shortened by 6 bases and J by 4 bases, with 12 bases between the two germline ends. The germline V gene has CDR1 ENHRY and CDR2 SYGVKD. CDR3 nucleotides: TGTGCCATCAGACCGGGACCGGGCACTGAAGCTTTCTTT. Its translation is CAIRPGPGTEAFF.

The sample holds many counts of this clonotype. The chain joins TRBV20-1 to TRBJ2-1, with 7 nucleotides matching TRBD2. The germline gives CDR1 DFQATT, CDR2 SNEGSKA (reference sequence). This CDR3 comprises 15 residues. V was clipped by 0 bases and J by 0 bases; unmatched bases: 2. Here the CDR3 reads CSARDPSGSYNEQFF. DNA for the CDR3: TGCAGTGCTAGAGATCCTAGCGGCTCCTACAATGAGCAGTTCTTC.

V is TRBV24-1 and J is TRBJ2-4; no clear D. Germline CDR1 and CDR2: KGHDR and SFDVKD. There are 10 residues in the CDR3. V lost 7 bases, J lost 8 bases, and 5 bases lay in between. In DNA, the CDR3 is TGTGCCACCAGGCTCGACATTCAGTACTTC. It encodes CATRLDIQYF.

This chain uses TRBV28 with TRBJ2-7, with TRBD1 matching over 7 bases. This CDR3 is 14 amino acids long. Trimming at V came to 5 bases and at J to 4 bases, leaving 8 bases not matched to a gene. Germline V gene data show CDR1 as MDHEN and CDR2 as SYDVKM. CDR3 nucleotide sequence: TGTGCCAGCAGTCCACCGACAGGGTTTTACGAGCAGTACTTC. Amino acid sequence: CASSPPTGFYEQYF.

This chain links TRBV7-6 with TRBJ2-5, with a weak D call TRBD1 (6 bases). The V gene lost 5 bases and the J gene lost 1 base, with 14 bases spanning the gap. Germline V gives CDR1 SGHVS, CDR2 FNYEAQ. This CDR3 is 15 amino acids long. The CDR3 DNA sequence: TGTGCCAGCAGCGGCGCCGGGACACTCCAAGAGACCCAGTACTTC. Amino acids: CASSGAGTLQETQYF. Variable domain in full (rest from reference TRBV7-6 and TRBJ2-5): GAGVSQSPRYKVTKRGQDVALRCDPISGHVSLYWYRQALGQGPEFLTYFNYEAQQDKSGLPNDRFSAERPEGSISTLTIQRTEQRDSAMYRCASSGAGTLQETQYFGPGTRLLVL.

This clonotype turned up a few times. The gene calls are TRBV7-2 and TRBJ2-7; D is unresolved. The length of the CDR3 is 15 residues. Trimming cost V 3 bases and J 0 bases, with 12 bases left between them. Germline-derived CDR1 and CDR2 are SGHTA and FQGNSA. CDR3 loop: CASSLFIGSSYEQYF. The CDR3, as DNA: TGTGCCAGCAGCTTGTTTATTGGCAGCTCCTACGAGCAGTACTTC.

The J gene is TRBJ1-1, the V gene TRBV7-2; D ambiguous. Trimming removed 3 bases from V and 5 bases from J, with 7 bases in between. Germline V gene data show CDR1 as SGHTA and CDR2 as FQGNSA. The CDR3 runs to 12 residues. The CDR3 region has the DNA TGTGCCAGCAGCTTCCCGGGGACTGAAGCTTTCTTT. Translating it yields CASSFPGTEAFF.

The chain links TRBV7-8 to TRBJ2-7; the D is unclear. The CDR3 loop spans 12 amino acids. Per germline, CDR1 SGHVS and CDR2 FQNEAQ. V shed 2 bases and J shed 5 bases, with 7 bases lying between them. The CDR3 region has the DNA TGTGCCAGCAGCTTAATCGACCACGAGCAGTACTTC. Its protein product is CASSLIDHEQYF. The entire variable domain, with the rest obtained from reference TRBV7-8 and TRBJ2-7, is as follows: GAGVSQSPRYKVAKRGQDVALRCDPISGHVSLFWYQQALGQGPEFLTYFQNEAQLDKSGLPSDRFFAERPEGSVSTLKIQRTQQEDSAVYLCASSLIDHEQYFGPGTRLTVT.

This clonotype was seen only a few times. V usage is TRBV12-3 or TRBV12-4 and J usage is TRBJ2-7; D may be TRBD1 (5 bases). The V end was cut by 3 bases, the J end by 1 base, with 10 bases between. CDR3 length equals 14 residues. CDR3 sequence reads: CASSFITGSYEQYF. Written as DNA, the CDR3 is TGTGCCAGCAGTTTTATAACAGGATCCTACGAGCAGTACTTC.

This clonotype appeared a few times. The genes are TRBV3-1 and TRBJ2-2, with 8 nucleotides matching TRBD1. Germline CDR1 LGHDT, CDR2 YNNKEL (reference sequence). V shed 1 base, J shed 4 bases, and the junction held 8 bases outside the gene matches. The CDR3 spans 17 residues. CDR3 protein: CASSQAPQGAVTGELFF. The DNA of the CDR3 is TGTGCCAGCAGCCAAGCCCCGCAGGGGGCTGTCACCGGGGAGCTGTTTTTT.

This clonotype was counted ten times or more. The genes are TRBV5-1 and TRBJ2-1, with a tentative D call TRBD2 (5 bases). V was clipped by 3 bases and J by 6 bases, with 13 bases between them. Germline V gives CDR1 SGHRS, CDR2 YFSETQ. The CDR3 loop spans 14 amino acids. The CDR3 DNA sequence: TGCGCCAGCAGCTCCACATCTAGCAGCAATGAGCAGTTCTTC. This gives the protein CASSSTSSSNEQFF.

This rearrangement joins TRBV12-3 or TRBV12-4 to TRBJ2-7; D is possibly TRBD1 (5 bases). Trimming removed 6 bases at V and 0 bases at J, with 15 bases between. The CDR3 is 15 amino acids. In nucleotides, the CDR3 is TGTGCCAGCAGCCCCCTTAGGGGTAGCTCCTACGAGCAGTACTTC. It specifies CASSPLRGSSYEQYF.